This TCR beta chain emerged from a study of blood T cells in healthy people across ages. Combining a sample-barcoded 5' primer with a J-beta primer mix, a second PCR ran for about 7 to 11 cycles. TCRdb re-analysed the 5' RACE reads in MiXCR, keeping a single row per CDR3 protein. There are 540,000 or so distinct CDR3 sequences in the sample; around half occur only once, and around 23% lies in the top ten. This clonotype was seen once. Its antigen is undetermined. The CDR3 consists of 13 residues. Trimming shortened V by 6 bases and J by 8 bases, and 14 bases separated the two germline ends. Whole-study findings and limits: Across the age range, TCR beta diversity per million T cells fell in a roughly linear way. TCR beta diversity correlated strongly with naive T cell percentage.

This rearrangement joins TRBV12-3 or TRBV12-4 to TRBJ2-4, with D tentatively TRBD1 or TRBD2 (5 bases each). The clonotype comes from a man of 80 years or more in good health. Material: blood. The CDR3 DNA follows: TGTGCCAGCAGAGGGGAGTTGGTGGACATTCAGTACTTC. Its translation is CASRGELVDIQYF.